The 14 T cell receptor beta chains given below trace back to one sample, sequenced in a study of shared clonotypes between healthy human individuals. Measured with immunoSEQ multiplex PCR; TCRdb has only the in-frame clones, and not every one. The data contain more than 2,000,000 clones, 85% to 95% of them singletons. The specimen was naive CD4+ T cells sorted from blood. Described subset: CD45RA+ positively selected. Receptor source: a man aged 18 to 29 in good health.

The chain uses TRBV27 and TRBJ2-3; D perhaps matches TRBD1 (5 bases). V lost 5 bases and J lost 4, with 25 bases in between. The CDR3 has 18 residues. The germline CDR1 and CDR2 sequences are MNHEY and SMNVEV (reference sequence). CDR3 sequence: CASSRTSPWGPGSDTQYF. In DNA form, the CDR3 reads TGTGCCAGCAGTCGTACTTCCCCCTGGGGCCCCGGTTCAGATACGCAGTATTTT.

CDR3: CASSTTDRGRNQPQHF. As DNA, the CDR3 is TGTGCCAGTAGTACGACGGACAGGGGGCGGAATCAGCCCCAGCATTTT. The chain couples TRBV19 to TRBJ1-5; 11 nucleotides line up with TRBD1. Looked up from germline, CDR1 is LNHDA and CDR2 is SQIVND (reference sequence). V lost 4 bases to trimming and J lost 4 bases; unmatched junction nucleotides: 6. The CDR3 loop spans 16 amino acids. Variable domain in full (rest from reference TRBV19 and TRBJ1-5): DGGITQSPKYLFRKEGQNVTLSCEQNLNHDAMYWYRQDPGQGLRLIYYSQIVNDFQKGDIAEGYSVSREKKESFPLTVTSAQKNPTAFYLCASSTTDRGRNQPQHFGDGTRLSIL.

CDR3 sequence reads: CASSTLLAGGYNEQFF. The CDR3 DNA reads as TGTGCCAGCAGCACCTTACTAGCGGGAGGCTACAATGAGCAGTTCTTC. V is TRBV5-5 and J is TRBJ2-1, with TRBD2 identical over 12 bases. The germline gives CDR1 SGHKS, CDR2 YYEKEE (reference sequence). The V and J ends lost 4 bases and 3 bases, in that order; junction bases with no gene match: 5. The CDR3 totals 16 residues.

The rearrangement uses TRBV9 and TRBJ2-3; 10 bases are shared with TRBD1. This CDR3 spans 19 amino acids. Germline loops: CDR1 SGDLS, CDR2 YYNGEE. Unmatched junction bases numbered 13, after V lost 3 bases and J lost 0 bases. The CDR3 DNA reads TGTGCCAGCAGCGCTGACAGGGGGCAGAAGCGGACTAGCACAGATACGCAGTATTTT. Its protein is CASSADRGQKRTSTDTQYF.

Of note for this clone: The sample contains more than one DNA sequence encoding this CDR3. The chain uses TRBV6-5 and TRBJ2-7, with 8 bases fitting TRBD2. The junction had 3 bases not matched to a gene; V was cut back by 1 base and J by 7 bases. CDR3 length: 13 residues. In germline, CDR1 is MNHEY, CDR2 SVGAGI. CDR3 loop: CASSYFREGEQYF. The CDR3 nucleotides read TGTGCCAGCAGTTACTTCCGGGAGGGGGAGCAGTACTTC.

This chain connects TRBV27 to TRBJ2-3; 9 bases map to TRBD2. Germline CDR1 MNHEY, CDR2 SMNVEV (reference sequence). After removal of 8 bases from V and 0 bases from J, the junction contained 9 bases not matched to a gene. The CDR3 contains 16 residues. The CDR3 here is CASGTIAGVSTDTQYF. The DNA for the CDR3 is TGTGCCAGCGGGACAATAGCGGGAGTAAGCACAGATACGCAGTATTTT.

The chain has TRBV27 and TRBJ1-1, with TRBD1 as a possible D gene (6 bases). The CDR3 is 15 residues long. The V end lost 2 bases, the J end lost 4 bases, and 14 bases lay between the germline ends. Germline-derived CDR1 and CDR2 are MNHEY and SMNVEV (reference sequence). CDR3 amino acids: CASSLERGHGTEAFF. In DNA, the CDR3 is TGTGCCAGCAGTTTAGAGCGGGGGCACGGCACTGAAGCTTTCTTT.

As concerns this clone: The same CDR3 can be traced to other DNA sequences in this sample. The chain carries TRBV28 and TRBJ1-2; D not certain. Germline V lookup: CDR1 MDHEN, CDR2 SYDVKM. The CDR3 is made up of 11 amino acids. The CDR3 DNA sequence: TGTGCTTCCACCGGAAACTATGGCTACACCTTC. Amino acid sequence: CASTGNYGYTF.

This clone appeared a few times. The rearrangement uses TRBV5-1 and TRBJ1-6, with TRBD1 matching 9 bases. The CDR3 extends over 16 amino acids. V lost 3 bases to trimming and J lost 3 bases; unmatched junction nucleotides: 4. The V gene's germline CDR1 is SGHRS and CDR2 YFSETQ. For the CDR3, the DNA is TGCGCCAGCAGCTCGGGGACAGGGAACTATAATTCACCCCTCCACTTT. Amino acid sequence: CASSSGTGNYNSPLHF.

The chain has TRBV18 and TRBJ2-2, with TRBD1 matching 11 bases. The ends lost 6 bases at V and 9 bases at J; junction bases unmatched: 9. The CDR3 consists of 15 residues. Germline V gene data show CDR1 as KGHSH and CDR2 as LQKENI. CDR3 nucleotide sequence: TGTGCCAGCTCGGACGGGGGGACAGGGGGACGGGAGCTGTTTTTT. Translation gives CASSDGGTGGRELFF.

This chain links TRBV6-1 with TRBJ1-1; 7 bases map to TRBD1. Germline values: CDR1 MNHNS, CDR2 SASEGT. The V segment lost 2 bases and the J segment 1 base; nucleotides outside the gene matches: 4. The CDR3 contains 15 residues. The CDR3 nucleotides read TGTGCCAGCAGTGAAAGGGGACAGACGAACACTGAAGCTTTCTTT. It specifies CASSERGQTNTEAFF.

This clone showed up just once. The CDR3 DNA follows: TGTGCCAGCAGCGCCGGAGGGGGGATGAACACTGAAGCTTTCTTT. This encodes CASSAGGGMNTEAFF. This chain joins TRBV5-4 and TRBJ1-1, with D perhaps matching TRBD1 (6 bases). Germline CDR1 reads SGHNT; CDR2 reads YYREEE (reference sequence). Trimming took off 4 bases at V and 0 bases at J, with 13 bases between the two ends. This CDR3 comprises 15 residues.

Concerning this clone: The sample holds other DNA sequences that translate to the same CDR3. The CDR3 DNA reads as TGTGCCAGCAGCTTTCTAGCGGGGGGGCCGAATGAGCAGTTCTTC. Its protein is CASSFLAGGPNEQFF. The genes are TRBV7-2 and TRBJ2-1, with 12 nucleotides matching TRBD2. CDR3 length equals 15 residues. Per the germline V gene, CDR1 is SGHTA and CDR2 is FQGNSA. V trimming: 3 bases; J trimming: 7 bases; junction bases outside the gene matches: 4.

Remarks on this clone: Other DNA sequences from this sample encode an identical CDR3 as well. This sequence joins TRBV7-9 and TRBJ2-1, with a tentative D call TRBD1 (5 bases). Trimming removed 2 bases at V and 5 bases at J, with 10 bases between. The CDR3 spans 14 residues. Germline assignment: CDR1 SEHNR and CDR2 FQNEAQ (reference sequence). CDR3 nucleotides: TGTGCCAGCAGCTTAAGTGGGGCTCACAATGAGCAGTTCTTC. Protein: CASSLSGAHNEQFF. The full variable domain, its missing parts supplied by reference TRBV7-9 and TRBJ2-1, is DTGVSQNPRHKITKRGQNVTFRCDPISEHNRLYWYRQTLGQGPEFLTYFQNEAQLEKSRLLSDRFSAERPKGSFSTLEIQRTEQGDSAMYLCASSLSGAHNEQFFGPGTRLTVL.